The source of this T cell receptor beta chain is a study of T-cell memory formation after mild COVID-19. TCRdb redid the calling of the 5' RACE reads with MiXCR, one entry per CDR3 protein. The repertoire holds some 450,000 distinct CDR3 sequences, with roughly 17% as singletons. Germline V gives CDR1 SGHNT, CDR2 YYREEE (reference sequence). The CDR3 contains 12 residues. V lost 6 bases, J lost 9 bases, and 8 bases stayed unmatched. The clonotype comes from a man aged 18 to 30 who had mild COVID-19 (a few samples of this study predate the infection). Cell type and time point are not known. The sample taken for sequencing was PBMCs or a T cell subset sorted from them (not recorded which). The chain joins TRBV5-4 to TRBJ1-1, with 7 bases matching TRBD1. Written as DNA, the CDR3 is TGTGCCAGCAACCATCAGGGGGGGAAAGCTTTCTTT. Its protein product is CASNHQGGKAFF. The full variable domain, rest sourced from reference TRBV5-4 and TRBJ1-1, is ETGVTQSPTHLIKTRGQQVTLRCSSQSGHNTVSWYQQALGQGPQFIFQYYREEENGRGNFPPRFSGLQFPNYSSELNVNALELDDSALYLCASNHQGGKAFFGQGTRLTVV.